This entry is about one T cell receptor beta chain. This receptor's antigen is unknown. One base away there is no much larger clone; base qualities are not given. This sample stems from a study of T cell responses to AZD1222 COVID-19 vaccine (dated by TCRdb to the early 2020s). In terms of the full investigation: A total of about 230 trial participants underwent TCR sequencing, of whom around 200 received two doses of AZD1222 and around 26 received two doses of the MenACWY control vaccine. Trial participants were enrolled into age subgroups of 18-55, 56-69 and 70-plus years, which contained 148, 28 and 57 TCR-sequenced participants, respectively. Paper-wide results and their limitations: Most participants were white British and females outnumbered males, and the authors suggested that clonal diversity may have been underestimated. Because no day 14 peak-response samples were available, repertoires were characterized only after the peak T cell response. CD4 TCRs associated with the vaccine covered the entire spike protein, and the dominant responses were in regions 160-218 and 743-854. Conclusions about previously exposed vaccinees are limited, since just a handful of AZD1222 recipients were seropositive for SARS-CoV-2 at baseline. A significant rise in spike-specific TCR breadth and depth was observed after two AZD1222 doses relative to day 0 and relative to MenACWY recipients. Epitopes outside the regions mutated in the B.1.351 and B.1.1.7 variants were reportedly recognized by nearly half of the unique spike-specific TCRs. The 56-69-year group was small, and its depth increase did not reach significance, likely because of low power.

This sample's time point label indicates: about 28 days (+/-7) after the second vaccine dose. AZD1222 recipients whose second dose came at about 4 weeks and those whose second dose came at about 12 weeks were combined into one group, since spike-specific TCR depth and breadth did not differ between the two schedules. Samples from vaccinated people were obtained from the UK trials COV001 and COV002, which included a single-blind randomized controlled phase 2/3 trial of AZD1222 (ChAdOx1 nCoV-19) in healthy adults. For TCRbeta chain sequencing, PBMC samples were collected from trial participants at day 0 and at day 28 after the second dose. The germline V gene (reference sequence) specifies MNHNY as CDR1 and SVGAGI as CDR2. The CDR3 starts with the cysteine, ends with the phenylalanine, and has 15 residues. Only CDR3 DNA remains: 45 bases, in frame from the first base. Deletion took 7 bases off V and 0 bases off J, with a span of 16 bases between the germline ends.

The CDR3 regions of human TCRbeta chains were analyzed by immunosequencing. As for how the authors treated the data: Repertoire TCRs were checked for matches against a reference library of SARS-CoV-2-specific TCRs that had been generated using the MIRA antigen-specificity platform. Breadth meant the fraction of unique TCRs that were SARS-CoV-2-associated, whereas depth meant the fraction of total T cells that were SARS-CoV-2-associated. Using the MIRA data, each spike-specific TCR was assigned both to the spike region to which the TCR was reactive and to a CD4 or CD8 class. Log10-transformed breadth and depth values were compared by one-way ANOVA with Sidak's multiple comparisons tests. The immuneACCESS repertoire file appears here via TCRdb, limited to in-frame rearrangements. These files lack a portion of the clones; in checked studies, under half of the deficit traces to unresolved V genes, and the cause of the others is not known. V and J calls plus clone size are reproduced from that table; the DNA served to infer D and trimming. This sample comprises about 70,000 clones, roughly nine tenths of them detected only once. Roughly 1.2% of the sample is taken by the ten largest.

The sequence joins TRBV6-6 to TRBJ2-7, with the identity of the D gene unclear. The sequence came from an adult who received the AZD1222 COVID-19 vaccine. The material was peripheral blood, obtained 28 days after the second AZD1222 dose. The bases read TGTGCCAGCACTCGAGATGGGGTGACCTCCTACGAGCAGTACTTC. Its coded protein is CASTRDGVTSYEQYF.